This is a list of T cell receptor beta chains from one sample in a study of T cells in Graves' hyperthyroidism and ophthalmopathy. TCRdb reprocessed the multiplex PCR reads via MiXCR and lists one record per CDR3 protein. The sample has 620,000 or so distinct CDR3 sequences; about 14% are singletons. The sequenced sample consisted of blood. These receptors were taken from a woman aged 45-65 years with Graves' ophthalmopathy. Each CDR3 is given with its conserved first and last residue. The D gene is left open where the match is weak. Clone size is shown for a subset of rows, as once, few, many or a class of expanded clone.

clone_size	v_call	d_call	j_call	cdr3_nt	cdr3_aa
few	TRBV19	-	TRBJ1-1	TGTGCCAGTAGCGTGGGGTCAATGAACACTGAAGCTTTCTTT	CASSVGSMNTEAFF
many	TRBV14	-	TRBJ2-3	TGTGCCAGCAGCCAAGGGGAAGGCTTGCGGAGCACAGATACGCAGTATTTT	CASSQGEGLRSTDTQYF
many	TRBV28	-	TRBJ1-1	TGTGCCAGCAGTATGCTGACAACTGAAGCTTTCTTT	CASSMLTTEAFF
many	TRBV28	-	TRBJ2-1	TGTGCCAGCAGTCCCCGGGACTCCTACCTGGAGCAGTTCTTC	CASSPRDSYLEQFF
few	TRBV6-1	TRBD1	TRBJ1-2	TGTGCCAGCAGTCGAGACAGGGGCAATGGCTACACCTTC	CASSRDRGNGYTF
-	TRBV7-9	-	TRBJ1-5	TGTGCCAGCAGTCGTGGGACACCCAACGAGCCCCAGCATTTT	CASSRGTPNEPQHF
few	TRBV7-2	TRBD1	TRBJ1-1	TGTGCCAGCAGCTTATACTCCTACAGGGGAAACACTGAAGCTTTCTTT	CASSLYSYRGNTEAFF
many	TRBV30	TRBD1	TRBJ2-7	TGTGCCTGGAGTTGGCCAGGGGGCTCCTACGAGCAGTACTTC	CAWSWPGGSYEQYF
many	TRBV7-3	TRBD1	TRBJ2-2	TGTGCCAGCAGCTTAAAGGGCGGACAGGGGGCGAACGGGGAGCTGTTTTTT	CASSLKGGQGANGELFF
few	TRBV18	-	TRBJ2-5	TGTGCCAGCTCACCAACAAAAGAGACCCAGTACTTC	CASSPTKETQYF
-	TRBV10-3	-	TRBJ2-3	TGTGCCATCAGTGTTCGGGATTCTTCTGATACGCAGTATTTT	CAISVRDSSDTQYF
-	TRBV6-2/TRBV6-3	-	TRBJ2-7	TGTGCCAGCAGCCGCGGGCGGCGGGCCCGGTCGGGGGAGCAGTACTTC	CASSRGRRARSGEQYF
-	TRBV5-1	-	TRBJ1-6	TGCGCCAGCAGCTTTATCGGAGCGGATTCACCCCTCCACTTT	CASSFIGADSPLHF
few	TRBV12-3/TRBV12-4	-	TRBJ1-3	TGTGCCAGCAGTACCCCTAGGGTGTTCTCTGGAAACACCATATATTTT	CASSTPRVFSGNTIYF
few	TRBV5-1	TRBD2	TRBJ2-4	TGCGCCAGCAGTCCCGCTAGCGGGAGCCAGCCAGCCAAAAACATTCAGTACTTC	CASSPASGSQPAKNIQYF
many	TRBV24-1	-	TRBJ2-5	TGTGCCACCAGTGACGCGGGACACGCAGAAGAGACCCAGTACTTC	CATSDAGHAEETQYF
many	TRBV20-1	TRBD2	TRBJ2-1	TGCAGTGCTAGAGTGACTAGCGGACTAGCTTCCTACAATGAGCAGTTCTTC	CSARVTSGLASYNEQFF
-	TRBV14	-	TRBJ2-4	TGTGCCAGCAGCCAAGGACAGTTTCCCAAAAACATTCAGTACTTC	CASSQGQFPKNIQYF
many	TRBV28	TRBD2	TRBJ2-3	TGTGCCAGCAGCCTAAGCGGGAGTCCCTCCATTTATACGCAGTATTTT	CASSLSGSPSIYTQYF
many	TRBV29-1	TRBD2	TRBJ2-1	TGCAGCGTTGGGTTGGGGGGGATCTATGAGCAGTTCTTC	CSVGLGGIYEQFF
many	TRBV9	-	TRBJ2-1	TGTGCCAGCAGCAGTTCGGAAAACTCCTACAATGAGCAGTTCTTC	CASSSSENSYNEQFF
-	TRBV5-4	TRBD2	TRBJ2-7	TGTGCCAGCAGCTTCAAGCGGGAGAAGTCTCCCGCCGAGCAGTACTTC	CASSFKREKSPAEQYF
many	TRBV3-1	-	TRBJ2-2	TGTGCCAGCAGCCCGACGGGACTCTCGAACACCGGGGAGCTGTTTTTT	CASSPTGLSNTGELFF
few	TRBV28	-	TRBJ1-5	TGTGCCAGCAGTTTGCCCCTATGGGGGGGGGATCAGCCCCAGCATTTT	CASSLPLWGGDQPQHF
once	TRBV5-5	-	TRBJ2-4	TGTGCCAGCAGCACCTCAACAGGGTGGGGGAACATTCAGTACTTC	CASSTSTGWGNIQYF
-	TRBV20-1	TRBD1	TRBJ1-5	TGCAGTGCTAGAGGGACAACCGGGACAGGACACCATCAGCCCCAGCATTTT	CSARGTTGTGHHQPQHF
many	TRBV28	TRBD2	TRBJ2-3	TGTGCCAGCATACTAGCGGGAGGTGCTACAGATACGCAGTATTTT	CASILAGGATDTQYF
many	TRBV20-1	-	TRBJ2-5	TGCAGTGGAAAGGCAGGGCCGGGGGAGACCCAGTACTTC	CSGKAGPGETQYF
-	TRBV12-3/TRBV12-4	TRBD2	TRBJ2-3	TGTGCCAGCAGGGGGCCGGGACTAGCGGGAGCAGATACGCAGTATTTT	CASRGPGLAGADTQYF
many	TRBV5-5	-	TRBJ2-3	TGTGCCAGCGTCTTAAGGAGGGGTCTTACGCAGTATTTT	CASVLRRGLTQYF
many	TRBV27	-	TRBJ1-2	TGTGCCAGCAGATATGACAGGCAGGGCGGCTACACCTTC	CASRYDRQGGYTF
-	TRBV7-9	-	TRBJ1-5	TGTGCCGGCAGCTCCGGTGGAGGGTCACAGCCCCAGCATTTT	CAGSSGGGSQPQHF
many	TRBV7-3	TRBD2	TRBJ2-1	TGTGCCAGCAGCTTCCGACTAGCGGGAGGGTACAATGAGCAGTTCTTC	CASSFRLAGGYNEQFF
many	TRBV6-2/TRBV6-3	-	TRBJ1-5	TGTGCCAGCAGTAGACTCGGGGGCCAGCAAGGAACTCAGCCCCAGCATTTT	CASSRLGGQQGTQPQHF
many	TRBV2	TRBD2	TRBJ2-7	TGTGCCAGCGAAGCGGGAGTCATGTACGAGCAGTACTTC	CASEAGVMYEQYF
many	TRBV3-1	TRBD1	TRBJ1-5	TGTGCCAGCAGCCAAGGAGCGACAGGGGTCCAGCCCCAGCATTTT	CASSQGATGVQPQHF
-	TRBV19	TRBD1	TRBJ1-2	TGTGCCAGTAGTATAATTTCGGGACAGGACACTTTCTTGAATGGCTACACCTTC	CASSIISGQDTFLNGYTF